This T cell receptor beta chain originates from a study of Graves' ophthalmopathy and Graves' hyperthyroidism (dated by TCRdb to 2016 to 2018). A note on the overall study: Peripheral blood was collected before any treatment was given, at the time of initial diagnosis. The study used signatures of the TCR beta repertoire to tell Graves' ophthalmopathy apart from Graves' hyperthyroidism and to predict which patients would progress to ophthalmopathy. In total, 135 blood samples were TCR-sequenced: roughly 45 ophthalmopathy, roughly 80 hyperthyroidism and about 17 hyperthyroidism-to-ophthalmopathy patients. To explore V-J signatures that distinguish ophthalmopathy from hyperthyroidism, a discovery set of 100 patients was enrolled, made up of under 50 with ophthalmopathy and fewer than 60 with stable hyperthyroidism. An independent validation cohort was composed of some 19 hyperthyroidism patients and about 17 patients who later progressed from hyperthyroidism to ophthalmopathy. T-cell repertoires of thyroid tissue and blood were compared in about six hyperthyroidism patients. Once sampling was done, hyperthyroidism patients were given methimazole at a starting dose of 30 mg daily, while ophthalmopathy patients were given high-dose intravenous methylprednisolone. The 90 to 100 discovery patients were randomly divided into training and test sets at a 7:3 ratio. Beyond this particular receptor, the publication reports: In validation, the model predicted ophthalmopathy progression with about 64% sensitivity and around 72% specificity; about a dozen predicted patients were CT-confirmed with GO in a median of approximately 6.2 months. Sample size was not predetermined statistically, and investigators were not blinded to group allocation. Ophthalmopathy was separated from stable hyperthyroidism by the 13-signature model with 85% to 90% sensitivity and around 81% specificity in cross-validation and with 80%/75% in the test set. Among expanded thyroid clonotypes with frequency above 0.001, most also showed up in blood, which suggests that blood repertoires may reflect the thyroid immune response.

TCR beta CDR3 regions were amplified from RNA transcripts for repertoire sequencing. HTBI primers and the Qiagen OneStep RT-PCR kit were used in a first-round RT-PCR, which was followed by a second-round multiplex PCR, size selection and purification. Libraries were sequenced paired-end with 100 bp reads on an Illumina HiSeq2000. Concerning the study's data processing: SOAPnuke was used to process the reads, throwing out any read that had adapters, had uncalled bases, had a mean Phred below 15, or lacked an exact constant-primer or identifier match. COPE v1.2.5 was used to merge the high-quality paired reads. Unique nucleotide sequences were defined as clonotypes and aligned to IMGT TRB V, D and J references using MiTCR v1.1. Analysis was restricted to V-J combinations with a frequency above 0.0001, which covered roughly 99% of repertoires. For each V-J combination, a TCR clonal expansion and chaos score was defined as the ratio of F50 clonal expansion to chaos observed in the TCRdist matrix. Welch's t-statistics and random forest were used to narrow the features down to more than 10 V-J combinations, which were then fed into a naive Bayes classifier. The Morisita-Horn index was used to measure how similar the thyroid and blood repertoires were. Using fastp trimming at Q25 and MiXCR clonotype assembly, TCRdb reanalyzed the public sequencing data and kept in-frame beta chains. All rows with the same CDR3 protein become a single entry with the most common DNA and genes. TCRdb's processing, not the authors' own work, is the source of the V and J calls. The sample table contains under 800,000 distinct CDR3 sequences; only one count was recorded for 22% of them. Approximately 7% of the sample belongs to the ten largest clones.

In regard to this clonotype: The antigen it recognizes is unknown. Qualities for individual bases were not recorded, and no much larger clone is one base off.

Stable hyperthyroidism was defined as no progression to ophthalmopathy within 18 months of follow-up. The hyperthyroidism patients were 18 to 65 years old and newly diagnosed, with a disease duration of less than 2 months. Patients with other autoimmune diseases, uncontrolled infections, pregnancy or lactation were excluded from the study. Clinical symptoms, serum thyroxine, TRAb, thyroid ultrasound and orbital computed tomography were used for diagnosis. PBMCs were isolated from approximately 10 ml of fresh peripheral blood by Ficoll-Paque density gradient centrifugation. Total RNA was extracted with Trizol reagent and quality-checked on an Agilent 2100 Bioanalyzer. Reading from cysteine to phenylalanine, the CDR3 counts 15 amino acids. Only the CDR3 region is kept as DNA, spanning 45 bases read in frame from base 1. Via the germline V gene, CDR1 is LGHNA and CDR2 YSLEER. V and J are truncated by 0 bases and 5 bases respectively, leaving an intervening sequence of 13 bases.

The clonotype originates from a young woman with stable Graves' hyperthyroidism. Some clones in this sample may be carry-over from other donors' samples. Donor details come from another sample of the same person, matched by shared clones. The chain uses TRBV4-3 and TRBJ2-5, with the D gene uncertain. Material: peripheral blood. The nucleotide sequence reads TGCGCCAGCAGCCAAGAAAATGGGTCTGGGGAGACCCAGTACTTC. Translated, this is CASSQENGSGETQYF.